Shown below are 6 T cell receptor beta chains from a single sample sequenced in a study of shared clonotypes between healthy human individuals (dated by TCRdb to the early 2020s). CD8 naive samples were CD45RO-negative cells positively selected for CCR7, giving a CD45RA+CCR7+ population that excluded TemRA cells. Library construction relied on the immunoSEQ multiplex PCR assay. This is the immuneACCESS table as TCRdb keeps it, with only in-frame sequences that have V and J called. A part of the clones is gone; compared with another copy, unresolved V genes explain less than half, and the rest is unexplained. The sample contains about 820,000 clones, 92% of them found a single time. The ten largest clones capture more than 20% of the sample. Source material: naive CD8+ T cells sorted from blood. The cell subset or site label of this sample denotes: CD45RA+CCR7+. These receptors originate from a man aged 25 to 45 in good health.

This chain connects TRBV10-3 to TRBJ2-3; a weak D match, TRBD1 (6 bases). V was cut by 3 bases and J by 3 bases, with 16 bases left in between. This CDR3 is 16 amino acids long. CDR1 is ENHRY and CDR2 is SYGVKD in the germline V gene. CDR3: CAISESGGGLTDTQYF. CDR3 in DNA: TGTGCCATCAGTGAAAGTGGGGGCGGTTTGACAGATACGCAGTATTTT.

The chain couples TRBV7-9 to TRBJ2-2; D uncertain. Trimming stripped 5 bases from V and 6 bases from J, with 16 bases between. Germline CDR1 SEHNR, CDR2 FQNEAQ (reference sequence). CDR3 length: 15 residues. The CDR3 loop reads CASSQIGSLAGELFF. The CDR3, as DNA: TGTGCCAGCAGCCAAATCGGGTCCCTGGCCGGGGAGCTGTTTTTT.

CDR3: CASSQDGEVGNTEAFF. The CDR3 DNA follows: TGCGCCAGCAGCCAAGACGGGGAGGTTGGGAACACTGAAGCTTTCTTT. This sequence joins TRBV4-3 and TRBJ1-1, with D hard to call. This CDR3 comprises 16 residues. V lost 0 bases, J lost 1 base, and 12 bases lay in between. CDR1 is LGHNA and CDR2 is YSLEER in the germline V gene.

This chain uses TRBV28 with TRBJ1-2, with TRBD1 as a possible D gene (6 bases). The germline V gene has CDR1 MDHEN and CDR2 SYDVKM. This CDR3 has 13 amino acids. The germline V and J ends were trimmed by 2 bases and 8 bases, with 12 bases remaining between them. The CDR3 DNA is TGTGCCAGCAGTTTACCTAGGGGGAGCGGCTACACCTTC. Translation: CASSLPRGSGYTF.

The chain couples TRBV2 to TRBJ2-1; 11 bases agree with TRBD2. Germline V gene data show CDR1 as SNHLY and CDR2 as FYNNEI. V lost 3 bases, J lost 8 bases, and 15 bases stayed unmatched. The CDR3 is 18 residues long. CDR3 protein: CASSDFGTSGSLFDEQFF. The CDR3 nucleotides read TGTGCCAGCAGTGACTTTGGTACTAGCGGGAGCTTATTCGATGAGCAGTTCTTC.

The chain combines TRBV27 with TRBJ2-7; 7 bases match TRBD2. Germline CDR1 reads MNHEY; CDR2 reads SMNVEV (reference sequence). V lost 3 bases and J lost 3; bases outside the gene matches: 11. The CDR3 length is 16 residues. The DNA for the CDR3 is TGTGCCAGCAGTTTTCAGCTGGGAGGGCCGGTCTACGAGCAGTACTTC. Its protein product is CASSFQLGGPVYEQYF.